One sample yielded the 24 T cell receptor beta chains listed below, sequenced in a study of post-analysis software for immune sequencing data. Broader study findings: Controls had lower frequencies than patients of about 5 TRBV segments, which included TRBV5-6, TRBV5-1 and TRBV20-1.

The antigens for these receptors are not known. Every TCR beta cDNA library bore unique molecular identifiers. Via MiXCR, TCRdb re-called the PCR reads, giving one row per CDR3 protein. The sample carries roughly 600,000 distinct CDR3 sequences, 44% recorded once. The sequenced material came from blood. Receptor source: a girl aged 5-17 years with multiple sclerosis.

The chain carries TRBV29-1 and TRBJ1-2; the D is unclear. Trimming removed 3 bases from V and 8 bases from J, with 10 bases in between. The CDR3 has 11 amino acids. Per the germline V gene, CDR1 is SQVTM and CDR2 is ANQGSEA. This CDR3 reads CSVERESGYTF. In DNA, the CDR3 is TGCAGCGTTGAGAGGGAGAGCGGCTACACCTTC.

CDR3 sequence reads: CASSQDPRGAEKLFF. For the CDR3, the DNA is TGCGCCAGCAGCCAAGATCCCAGGGGGGCAGAAAAACTGTTTTTT. This rearrangement joins TRBV4-1 to TRBJ1-4; 7 bases align to TRBD1. The germline gives CDR1 MGHRA, CDR2 YSYEKL. J gave up 8 bases and V 0 bases, and 6 bases lay outside the gene matches. CDR3 length: 15 amino acids.

Comment on this clonotype: Compared with germline, one end of the junction differs, possibly owing to a read error. The gene calls are TRBV29-1 and TRBJ1-5; unclear D gene. Germline CDR1 reads SQVTM; CDR2 reads ANQGSEA. This CDR3 has 13 residues. The CDR3 region has the DNA TGCGGCGTTGCCCGGGAGAGCAATCAGCCCCAGCATTTT. As protein: CGVARESNQPQHF.

This clonotype was observed a handful of times. This chain links TRBV15 with TRBJ2-7; 9 nucleotides agree with TRBD1. V shed 1 base, J shed 3 bases, and the junction held 7 bases outside the gene matches. Germline CDR1 and CDR2: LNHNV and YYDKDF (reference sequence). This CDR3 spans 16 amino acids. The CDR3 DNA follows: TGTGCCACCAGCAGAGCCTCCGGGACAGGGATCTACGAGCAGTACTTC. Protein product: CATSRASGTGIYEQYF. The full variable domain, completed using reference TRBV15 and TRBJ2-7, is DAMVIQNPRYQVTQFGKPVTLSCSQTLNHNVMYWYQQKSSQAPKLLFHYYDKDFNNEADTPDNFQSRRPNTSFCFLDIRSPGLGDTAMYLCATSRASGTGIYEQYFGPGTRLTVT.

The rearrangement links TRBV25-1 to TRBJ1-4; a possible D gene is TRBD1 (5 bases). The V gene's germline CDR1 is MGHDK and CDR2 SYGVNS. Trimming pared 1 base from V and 4 bases from J, leaving 7 bases between. CDR3 length equals 14 residues. As DNA, the CDR3 is TGTGCCAGCAGTGAATCGGGGCGTAATGAAAAACTGTTTTTT. As protein: CASSESGRNEKLFF.

The chain uses TRBV7-2 and TRBJ2-7; D is unresolved. CDR3 size: 12 residues. Deletions cut 5 bases from V and 3 bases from J, with 8 bases between. Per the germline V gene, CDR1 is SGHTA and CDR2 is FQGNSA. The CDR3 loop is CASSTFNYEQYF. The CDR3, as DNA: TGTGCCAGCAGCACTTTTAACTACGAGCAGTACTTC.

This chain connects TRBV7-9 to TRBJ2-1; D not resolved. CDR1 and CDR2 from the germline V gene are SEHNR and FQNEAQ (reference sequence). The CDR3 loop spans 11 amino acids. V lost 3 bases and J lost 12, with 9 bases in between. The CDR3 sequence: CASSFAGGQFF. For the CDR3, the DNA is TGTGCCAGCAGCTTCGCCGGTGGGCAGTTCTTC. Together with reference TRBV7-9 and TRBJ2-1, the CDR3 gives the full variable domain: DTGVSQNPRHKITKRGQNVTFRCDPISEHNRLYWYRQTLGQGPEFLTYFQNEAQLEKSRLLSDRFSAERPKGSFSTLEIQRTEQGDSAMYLCASSFAGGQFFGPGTRLTVL.

The gene calls are TRBV4-1 and TRBJ1-2, with 8 bases identical to TRBD1. From germline, CDR1 is MGHRA and CDR2 YSYEKL. This CDR3 contains 13 residues. V lost 4 bases to trimming and J lost 8 bases; unmatched junction nucleotides: 6. In DNA form, the CDR3 reads TGCGCCAGCAGCCCACGGACAGGGATCGGCTACACCTTC. It encodes CASSPRTGIGYTF.

A word on this clonotype: The junction shows a germline mismatch at one end, possibly a read error. The genes are TRBV20-1 and TRBJ2-1; possible D gene TRBD2, 6 bases. Germline V CDR1 and CDR2: DFQATT, SNEGSKA (reference sequence). The CDR3 spans 14 residues. CDR3 bases: TGCAGTGCTAGACGGCCGGGGGAGTCCAATGGGCAGTTCTTC. Translation gives CSARRPGESNGQFF.

The gene calls are TRBV20-1 and TRBJ1-2; 9 bases align to TRBD1. The ends lost 5 bases at V and 2 bases at J; junction bases unmatched: 3. CDR1 is DFQATT and CDR2 is SNEGSKA in the germline V gene (reference sequence). CDR3 length: 13 amino acids. CDR3 nucleotide sequence: TGCAGTGCTGATACAGGGGGCAACTATGGCTACACCTTC. Protein product: CSADTGGNYGYTF.

This clonotype appeared a few times. The rearrangement joins TRBV10-3 to TRBJ2-1, with 10 bases matching TRBD2. Germline CDR1 ENHRY, CDR2 SYGVKD. This CDR3 comprises 14 residues. Losses at the gene ends were 8 bases for V and 8 bases for J; bases not matched to a gene: 9. The CDR3 DNA reads as TGTGCCATCTTAGCGGGAGGTTTTTCTGATGAGCAGTTCTTC. Amino acid sequence: CAILAGGFSDEQFF.

This clonotype was seen a few times. The V and J genes are TRBV5-1 and TRBJ2-3; D gene uncertain. The CDR3 length is 14 residues. V shed 2 bases and J shed 6 bases, with 13 bases lying between them. Germline lookup yields CDR1 SGHRS and CDR2 YFSETQ. As DNA, the CDR3 is TGCGCCAGCAGCTTCAAACAGCCAAGGGATACGCAGTATTTT. Amino acids: CASSFKQPRDTQYF.

The chain has TRBV12-3 or TRBV12-4 and TRBJ1-5; 9 nucleotides line up with TRBD1. V lost 5 bases to trimming and J lost 1 base; unmatched junction nucleotides: 6. This CDR3 is 16 amino acids long. The CDR3 DNA reads TGTGCCAGCAGTCCGGACAGGGGCCAGAGCAATCAGCCCCAGCATTTT. It codes for CASSPDRGQSNQPQHF.

There are a few counts of this clonotype. The chain couples TRBV11-1 to TRBJ1-5, with TRBD1 identical over 11 bases. CDR1 SGHAT and CDR2 FQDESV come from the germline V gene (reference sequence). The CDR3 is 15 amino acids. V trimming: 5 bases; J trimming: 7 bases; junction bases outside the gene matches: 7. This CDR3 is CASSVGQGAEQPQHF. CDR3 DNA sequence: TGTGCCAGCAGCGTCGGACAGGGGGCAGAACAGCCCCAGCATTTT.

This rearrangement joins TRBV2 to TRBJ2-3; D might be TRBD1 (6 bases). Germline CDR1 is SNHLY and CDR2 is FYNNEI. The CDR3 extends over 14 amino acids. The V gene lost 7 bases and the J gene lost 2 bases, with 13 bases spanning the gap. CDR3 coding DNA: TGTGCCAGCATTCCGGGACACCTCACAGATACGCAGTATTTT. Translation: CASIPGHLTDTQYF.

This clonotype was recorded a few times. This rearrangement joins TRBV6-6 to TRBJ2-7; D call uncertain. Deletions cut 7 bases from V and 2 bases from J, with 15 bases between. The CDR3 has 14 amino acids. Germline lookup yields CDR1 MNHNY and CDR2 SVGAGI (reference sequence). This chain's CDR3 is CASTDTGKTYEQYF. DNA of the CDR3: TGTGCCAGCACCGACACTGGCAAAACCTACGAGCAGTACTTC.

V usage is TRBV12-3 or TRBV12-4 and J usage is TRBJ2-7; TRBD1 or TRBD2 may be the D gene (6 bases each). V lost 7 bases to trimming and J lost 3 bases, with 16 bases between them. The CDR3 has 14 residues. This CDR3 reads CASTHRGHGYEQYF. In nucleotides, the CDR3 is TGTGCCAGCACCCACCGGGGGCACGGCTACGAGCAGTACTTC.

J is TRBJ2-3 and V is TRBV12-3 or TRBV12-4, with 16 bases matching TRBD2. The J segment lost 4 bases and the V segment lost 5 bases, leaving 12 bases of the junction unmatched. This CDR3 comprises 19 residues. The CDR3 sequence is CASSLGLAGGPHPSDTQYF. In nucleotides, the CDR3 is TGTGCCAGCAGTCTGGGACTAGCGGGAGGGCCCCACCCCTCAGATACGCAGTATTTT.

The table lists this clonotype with a few counts. This chain connects TRBV4-2 to TRBJ2-7, with D maybe TRBD1 (6 bases). Germline V CDR1 and CDR2: LGHNA, YNFKEQ. The ends were cut back, 1 base at V and 5 bases at J, with 12 bases in the middle. The length of the CDR3 is 14 residues. Written as DNA, the CDR3 is TGTGCCAGCAGCCAAGCAACAGGGAACGACGAGCAGTACTTC. As protein: CASSQATGNDEQYF.

The chain joins TRBV24-1 to TRBJ2-1; TRBD1 agrees at 11 bases. CDR1 is KGHDR and CDR2 is SFDVKD in the germline V gene. The CDR3 length is 18 residues. The V segment lost 3 bases and the J segment 2 bases; nucleotides outside the gene matches: 8. CDR3 nucleotides: TGTGCCACCAGTGATACGTTAGGACAGGGGGCAACCTACAATGAGCAGTTCTTC. Encoded protein: CATSDTLGQGATYNEQFF.

V usage is TRBV9 and J usage is TRBJ1-6, with a possible D match to TRBD1 (6 bases). The CDR3 loop spans 15 amino acids. Germline V gives CDR1 SGDLS, CDR2 YYNGEE. Trimming cost V 5 bases and J 8 bases, with 17 bases left between them. The CDR3 here is CASSAGRGKDSPLHF. CDR3 bases: TGTGCCAGCAGTGCTGGAAGGGGGAAGGATTCACCCCTCCACTTT.

The chain is built from TRBV27 and TRBJ1-2, with TRBD1 as a possible D gene (6 bases). The CDR3 sequence is 15 residues long. Trimming took off 7 bases at V and 4 bases at J, with 19 bases between the two ends. The germline CDR1 and CDR2 sequences are MNHEY and SMNVEV (reference sequence). For the CDR3, the DNA is TGTGCCAGCAATCCCAGCCAGGGGCGATTCTATGGCTACACCTTC. Translated, it gives CASNPSQGRFYGYTF.

This clonotype was seen more than once but under ten times. The V call is TRBV6-6, the J call TRBJ1-2; 7 bases are shared with TRBD1. This CDR3 region has 13 residues. In germline, CDR1 is MNHNY, CDR2 SVGAGI (reference sequence). V was pared by 5 bases and J by 7 bases, with 7 bases of the junction left unmatched. The DNA for the CDR3 is TGTGCCAGCAGTCACGGGCAGGGGGTTGGCTACACCTTC. Translation gives CASSHGQGVGYTF.

The chain has TRBV12-3 or TRBV12-4 and TRBJ1-1; TRBD1 matches 7 bases. CDR3 length: 14 amino acids. After removal of 4 bases from V and 5 bases from J, the junction contained 7 bases not matched to a gene. The CDR3 protein is CASSCLDRVTEAFF. DNA of the CDR3: TGTGCCAGCAGTTGCCTCGACAGGGTAACTGAAGCTTTCTTT.